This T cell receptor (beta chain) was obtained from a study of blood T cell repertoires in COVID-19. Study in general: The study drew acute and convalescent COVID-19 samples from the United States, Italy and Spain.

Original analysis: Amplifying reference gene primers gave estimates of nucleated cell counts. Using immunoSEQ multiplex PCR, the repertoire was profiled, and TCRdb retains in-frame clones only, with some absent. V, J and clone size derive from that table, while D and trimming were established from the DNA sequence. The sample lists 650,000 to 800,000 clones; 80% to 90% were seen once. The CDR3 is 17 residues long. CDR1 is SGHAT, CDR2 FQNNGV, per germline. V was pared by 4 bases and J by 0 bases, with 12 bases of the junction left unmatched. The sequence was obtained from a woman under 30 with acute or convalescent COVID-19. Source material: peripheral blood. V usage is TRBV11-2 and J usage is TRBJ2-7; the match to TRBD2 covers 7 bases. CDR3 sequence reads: CASSSHLGGIVSYEQYF. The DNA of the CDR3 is TGTGCCAGCAGCTCCCACCTCGGGGGGATTGTCTCCTACGAGCAGTACTTC. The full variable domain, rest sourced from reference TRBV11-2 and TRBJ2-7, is EAGVAQSPRYKIIEKRQSVAFWCNPISGHATLYWYQQILGQGPKLLIQFQNNGVVDDSQLPKDRFSAERLKGVDSTLKIQPAKLEDSAVYLCASSSHLGGIVSYEQYFGPGTRLTVT.